This T cell receptor (beta chain) was recorded in a study of radiation and T cells in renal cell carcinoma. Study-level points and caveats: In blood, top tumor clones expanded by 2 weeks, shrinking by 4. No pretreatment tumor biopsies were available for baseline clonotypes.

This CDR3 region has 13 residues. CDR1 is SGHDN and CDR2 is FVKESK in the germline V gene. The V end was cut by 4 bases, the J end by 6 bases, with 9 bases between. To note about this clone: Its matching antigen is unknown.

This sample's time point: blood 4 weeks post-SBRT, at nephrectomy. Treatment specified: 15 Gy SBRT to primary tumor, nephrectomy 4 weeks later. Nephrectomy followed 15 Gy stereotactic body radiation by 4 weeks. Blood was sampled at baseline, 2 weeks and 4 weeks after SBRT. Clones were read by immunoSEQ multiplex PCR, and TCRdb kept only the in-frame ones, dropping some. The table has over 60,000 clones, approximately 87% seen once. The receptor was derived from a woman aged 60-75 years with renal cell carcinoma. Sequencing used blood, obtained from a patient whose treatment included radiotherapy and nephrectomy. This sequence joins TRBV14 and TRBJ2-2; D may be TRBD1 (6 bases). The CDR3 protein is CASSPRTAGELFF. For the CDR3, the DNA is TGTGCCAGCAGCCCTAGGACAGCCGGGGAGCTGTTTTTT.